The clone carrying this TCR beta chain was counted many times. The CDR3 has 17 residues. The germline V gene encodes CDR1 DFQATT and CDR2 SNEGSKA (reference sequence). The V gene end was trimmed by 0 bases and the J gene end by 3 bases; junction bases not matched to a gene: 6. Time point of the sample: technical triplicate 1. This record belongs to a study of neurological immune-mediated disorders. From the 5' RACE reads, TCRdb called clonotypes with MiXCR, one entry per CDR3 protein. The table records 30,000 to 40,000 distinct CDR3 sequences, around 10% of them present only once. This sequence originates from a man in his sixties with HTLV-1-associated myelopathy (HAM/TSP). Sequencing used PBMCs. The V call is TRBV20-1, the J call TRBJ2-1, with 12 bases identical to TRBD2. CDR3 protein: CSARDLVTSGSYNEQFF. CDR3 in DNA: TGCAGTGCTAGAGATCTCGTGACTAGCGGGAGCTACAATGAGCAGTTCTTC.